The 28 T cell receptor beta chains given below trace back to one sample, sequenced in a study of identical twins. TCRdb ran MiXCR on the 5' RACE reads and lists one entry per CDR3 protein. The sample records 120,000 to 150,000 distinct CDR3 sequences, 3.5% being singletons. Material: memory T cells sorted from blood. These receptors came from a young man in good health.

This clonotype showed up many times. V gene TRBV5-1 combines with J gene TRBJ1-1; D might be TRBD1 (5 bases). The CDR3 runs to 15 residues. With 1 base removed from V and 3 bases from J, the gap between germline ends came to 13 bases. Germline CDR1 SGHRS, CDR2 YFSETQ. CDR3: CASSLLGTSDTEAFF. The DNA of the CDR3 is TGCGCCAGCAGCTTGTTGGGGACCTCGGACACTGAAGCTTTCTTT. The full variable domain, in which reference TRBV5-1 and TRBJ1-1 provide the parts outside the CDR3, is KAGVTQTPRYLIKTRGQQVTLSCSPISGHRSVSWYQQTPGQGLQFLFEYFSETQRNKGNFPGRFSGRQFSNSRSEMNVSTLELGDSALYLCASSLLGTSDTEAFFGQGTRLTVV.

This clonotype appeared many times. The chain is built from TRBV27 and TRBJ1-1; unclear D gene. Per the germline V gene, CDR1 is MNHEY and CDR2 is SMNVEV (reference sequence). This CDR3 comprises 14 residues. V was cut by 2 bases and J by 1 base, with 8 bases left in between. CDR3 protein: CASSLNNRNTEAFF. Written as DNA, the CDR3 is TGTGCCAGCAGTTTAAATAACCGGAACACTGAAGCTTTCTTT.

This clonotype was counted at least ten times. The genes are TRBV5-1 and TRBJ2-4; TRBD2 matches 12 bases. The CDR3 consists of 16 residues. Losses at the gene ends were 3 bases for V and 8 bases for J; bases not matched to a gene: 9. CDR1 and CDR2 (germline): SGHRS, YFSETQ. The CDR3 here is CASSSMTSGSRDIQYF. In DNA form, the CDR3 reads TGCGCCAGCAGCTCCATGACTAGCGGGAGTAGGGACATTCAGTACTTC.

This clonotype was detected many times. The chain joins TRBV5-1 to TRBJ2-7; TRBD2 agrees at 11 bases. This CDR3 is built from 17 residues. Germline CDR1 SGHRS, CDR2 YFSETQ. The J segment lost 4 bases and the V segment lost 4 bases, leaving 13 bases of the junction unmatched. Written as DNA, the CDR3 is TGCGCCAGCAGCCTAGGGACTAGCGGCCTCAAGGGGTACGAGCAGTACTTC. It encodes CASSLGTSGLKGYEQYF.

This clonotype has a count of ten or more. This rearrangement joins TRBV5-5 to TRBJ1-5; D may be TRBD1 (5 bases). The CDR3 is made up of 15 amino acids. V was shortened by 3 bases and J by 2 bases, with 12 bases between the two germline ends. Germline CDR1 and CDR2: SGHKS and YYEKEE (reference sequence). CDR3 nucleotides: TGTGCCAGCAGCTGGGACGGGTCGCGCAATCAGCCCCAGCATTTT. Its translation is CASSWDGSRNQPQHF.

This clonotype has at least ten counts. The CDR3 region is CASSYLSGELFF. The CDR3 bases are TGTGCCAGCAGTTATTTGTCCGGGGAGCTGTTTTTT. This chain links TRBV6-5 with TRBJ2-2; the D is unclear. V was trimmed by 3 bases and J by 6 bases, leaving 5 bases between them. CDR3 size: 12 residues. Germline V gene lookup returns CDR1 MNHEY and CDR2 SVGAGI.

This clonotype was seen many times. The chain joins TRBV20-1 to TRBJ2-3; D unclear. The V gene's germline CDR1 is DFQATT and CDR2 SNEGSKA (reference sequence). Trimming cost V 7 bases and J 2 bases, with 10 bases left between them. The CDR3 extends over 12 amino acids. This chain's CDR3 is CSVSASTDTQYF. The CDR3 DNA reads as TGCAGTGTGAGCGCCTCCACAGATACGCAGTATTTT.

This clonotype was picked up many times. The chain links TRBV7-2 to TRBJ2-1, with 7 positions matching TRBD1. CDR1 and CDR2 from the germline V gene are SGHTA and FQGNSA. The CDR3 is 11 amino acids. Trimming at V came to 1 base and at J to 15 bases, leaving 3 bases not matched to a gene. CDR3 sequence (DNA): TGTGCCAGCAGCTTAGGACAGGGTTGGTTCTTC. It is translated as CASSLGQGWFF.

This clonotype was picked up many times. The chain couples TRBV18 to TRBJ2-1; a possible D gene is TRBD2 (6 bases). CDR3 length: 14 residues. In germline, CDR1 is KGHSH, CDR2 LQKENI. Deletions cut 2 bases from V and 9 bases from J, with 14 bases between. CDR3 coding DNA: TGTGCCAGCTCACCAGGGGCCAACGGGGGTGAGCAGTTCTTC. It codes for CASSPGANGGEQFF.

This clonotype was seen ten or more times. The V call is TRBV7-9, the J call TRBJ1-1; possibly TRBD1 for D (5 bases). Germline CDR1 SEHNR, CDR2 FQNEAQ (reference sequence). CDR3 length equals 12 residues. Trimming cost V 3 bases and J 5 bases, with 7 bases left between them. The CDR3 coding sequence is TGTGCCAGCAGCTTCGAGGGGACTGAAGCTTTCTTT. As protein: CASSFEGTEAFF.

This clonotype was found a few times. The V gene is TRBV20-1, the J gene TRBJ2-6; a weak D match, TRBD1 (7 bases). Germline CDR1 reads DFQATT; CDR2 reads SNEGSKA (reference sequence). Between the trimmed V and J ends, which lost 2 bases and 8 bases, there was a span of 19 bases. This CDR3 spans 16 amino acids. CDR3 DNA: TGCAGTGCTAGAAGTACAGCAGGGGGGTGGACCAACGTCCTGACTTTC. This codes for CSARSTAGGWTNVLTF.

This clonotype appeared many times. The chain carries TRBV29-1 and TRBJ1-3, with 7 nucleotides matching TRBD1. With 4 bases clipped from V and 4 bases from J, the junction kept 7 bases outside the gene matches. The germline CDR1 and CDR2 sequences are SQVTM and ANQGSEA. The CDR3 is made up of 14 amino acids. CDR3 in amino acids: CSVATGPGGNTIYF. The DNA for the CDR3 is TGCAGCGTTGCGACAGGGCCTGGAGGAAACACCATATATTTT. Together with reference TRBV29-1 and TRBJ1-3, the CDR3 gives the full variable domain: SAVISQKPSRDICQRGTSLTIQCQVDSQVTMMFWYRQQPGQSLTLIATANQGSEATYESGFVIDKFPISRPNLTFSTLTVSNMSPEDSSIYLCSVATGPGGNTIYFGEGSWLTVV.

The V call is TRBV27, the J call TRBJ2-1; 8 bases are shared with TRBD1. The trim removed 5 bases at V and 7 bases at J, leaving 10 bases unmatched. The CDR3 covers 15 residues. Germline CDR1 and CDR2: MNHEY and SMNVEV (reference sequence). The CDR3 sequence: CASSGSGQVTNEQFF. DNA for the CDR3: TGTGCCAGCAGTGGATCGGGACAGGTGACAAATGAGCAGTTCTTC.

At least ten counts were recorded for this clonotype. V usage is TRBV7-9 and J usage is TRBJ2-7; D may correspond to TRBD1 or TRBD2 (5 bases each). The germline V and J ends were trimmed by 5 bases and 3 bases, with 11 bases remaining between them. The germline V gene has CDR1 SEHNR and CDR2 FQNEAQ (reference sequence). The CDR3 is 13 residues long. CDR3 sequence reads: CASSRDGLYEQYF. In DNA, the CDR3 is TGTGCCAGCAGCCGGGACGGGCTCTACGAGCAGTACTTC.

The chain links TRBV30 to TRBJ2-7; D unclear. Germline CDR1 and CDR2: GTSNPN and SVGIG (reference sequence). The CDR3 has 13 residues. V was cut by 0 bases and J by 6 bases, with 12 bases left in between. The CDR3 DNA reads TGTGCCTGGAGTGTATCCCCAAATTTCGAGCAGTACGTC. Translating it yields CAWSVSPNFEQYV.

There are many counts of this clonotype. This chain uses TRBV28 with TRBJ1-1; D unclear. The V and J ends lost 2 bases and 10 bases respectively, with 14 bases between them. This CDR3 spans 13 amino acids. Germline values: CDR1 MDHEN, CDR2 SYDVKM. In DNA, the CDR3 is TGTGCCAGCAGTTTAAGGGCCGGCGCCGGAGCTTTCTTT. Its protein product is CASSLRAGAGAFF.

This clonotype has at least ten counts. The chain is built from TRBV20-1 and TRBJ1-5, with TRBD1 matching over 7 bases. The V gene end was trimmed by 3 bases and the J gene end by 0 bases; junction bases not matched to a gene: 17. The CDR3 extends over 19 amino acids. The germline CDR1 and CDR2 sequences are DFQATT and SNEGSKA (reference sequence). DNA for the CDR3: TGCAGTGCTAGGAGATCGTTGGGCAGGGGGAAGTATAGCAATCAGCCCCAGCATTTT. Residues: CSARRSLGRGKYSNQPQHF.

This clonotype was seen at least ten times. V and J are TRBV11-2 and TRBJ2-6; D is undetermined. Germline assignment: CDR1 SGHAT and CDR2 FQNNGV. V gave up 5 bases and J gave up 1 base, with 6 bases separating them. The CDR3 is 14 residues long. CDR3 loop: CASSPISGANVLTF. As DNA, the CDR3 is TGTGCCAGCAGCCCCATATCTGGGGCCAACGTCCTGACTTTC.

This clonotype showed up many times. This sequence joins TRBV9 and TRBJ2-7; 8 bases are shared with TRBD2. CDR3 length: 13 residues. Germline values: CDR1 SGDLS, CDR2 YYNGEE. The trim removed 3 bases at V and 3 bases at J, leaving 2 bases unmatched. In DNA, the CDR3 is TGTGCCAGCAGCGGTAGCGGGGTCTACGAGCAGTACTTC. Protein product: CASSGSGVYEQYF.

This clonotype was recorded many times. The CDR3 sequence: CASSPRQSSNQPQHF. The DNA for the CDR3 is TGTGCCAGCAGCCCAAGACAGTCTAGCAATCAGCCCCAGCATTTT. The rearrangement uses TRBV6-1 and TRBJ1-5; D might be TRBD1 (5 bases). CDR3 length: 15 residues. Germline V lookup: CDR1 MNHNS, CDR2 SASEGT. Trimming pared 6 bases from V and 0 bases from J, leaving 12 bases between.

This clonotype was seen ten or more times. The chain is built from TRBV18 and TRBJ2-7; D possibly corresponds to TRBD1 (6 bases). In germline, CDR1 is KGHSH, CDR2 LQKENI. This CDR3 spans 15 amino acids. Trimming stripped 0 bases from V and 0 bases from J, with 9 bases between. The CDR3 coding sequence is TGTGCCAGCTCACCACCGAGGGGGAGCTCCTACGAGCAGTACTTC. This translates into CASSPPRGSSYEQYF.

This clonotype was detected many times. The V and J genes are TRBV20-1 and TRBJ2-7, with no clear D. Deletions cut 0 bases from V and 2 bases from J, with 11 bases between. The germline CDR1 and CDR2 sequences are DFQATT and SNEGSKA (reference sequence). The CDR3 has 14 residues. The CDR3 loop reads CSARDARGTYEQYF. The DNA for the CDR3 is TGCAGTGCTAGAGATGCACGTGGAACCTACGAGCAGTACTTC.

Many counts were recorded for this clonotype. The chain employs TRBV12-3 or TRBV12-4 and TRBJ2-5; TRBD2 matches at 12 bases. The ends lost 5 bases at V and 4 bases at J; junction bases unmatched: 11. This CDR3 contains 17 residues. This CDR3 reads CASSAGTSGRRRETQYF. The CDR3 DNA reads TGTGCCAGCAGTGCCGGGACTAGCGGGCGGAGAAGAGAGACCCAGTACTTC.

This clonotype was observed at least ten times. This CDR3 is CASSESLAGTGELFF. CDR3 in DNA: TGTGCCAGCAGTGAGTCTCTAGCGGGAACCGGGGAGCTGTTTTTT. The chain carries TRBV2 and TRBJ2-2; 9 positions agree with TRBD2. Germline values: CDR1 SNHLY, CDR2 FYNNEI. Trimming removed 3 bases from V and 5 bases from J; junction bases left unmatched: 4. The CDR3 consists of 15 residues.

This clonotype was counted between two and nine times. The chain carries TRBV5-1 and TRBJ2-3; D is perhaps TRBD2 (5 bases). The length of the CDR3 is 16 residues. Germline V gene sequence: CDR1 SGHRS, CDR2 YFSETQ. V lost 4 bases, J lost 4 bases, and 19 bases lay in between. Here the CDR3 DNA reads TGCGCCAGCAGCGTGGATCTGGGCACCGGGGCAGATACGCAGTATTTT. This translates into CASSVDLGTGADTQYF.

This clonotype was picked up a small number of times. A clone one base away is much larger, so this may be a read error. This is likely a read error, given that the CDR3 carries no conserved phenylalanine or tryptophan at its end. The chain joins TRBV27 to TRBJ2-1; D may be TRBD2 (6 bases). V was pared by 5 bases and J by 6 bases, with 14 bases between. This CDR3 is 14 amino acids long. The germline V gene has CDR1 MNHEY and CDR2 SMNVEV (reference sequence). For the CDR3, the DNA is TGTGCCAGCAGTCAGGAGGGTGTGGGCAATGAGCAGTTCTGC. It translates to CASSQEGVGNEQFC.

This clonotype was counted ten times or more. The V and J genes are TRBV7-9 and TRBJ2-1, with D perhaps TRBD2 (5 bases). V was cut by 5 bases and J by 0 bases, with 11 bases left in between. The CDR3 is 15 amino acids. Per germline, CDR1 SEHNR and CDR2 FQNEAQ (reference sequence). As DNA, the CDR3 is TGTGCCAGCAGCCCAATAGCGTACTCCTACAATGAGCAGTTCTTC. Residues: CASSPIAYSYNEQFF.

In its sample, this clonotype was seen many times. This chain uses TRBV29-1 with TRBJ2-2; 9 bases align to TRBD2. The CDR3 runs 15 residues. Germline loops: CDR1 SQVTM, CDR2 ANQGSEA. V was clipped by 8 bases and J by 5 bases; unmatched bases: 12. The CDR3 nucleotides read TGCAGCTGTAGGGGGAGCGGGAGGAATACCGGGGAGCTGTTTTTT. Translation: CSCRGSGRNTGELFF.